What follows are 29 T cell receptor beta chains derived from one specimen sequenced in a study of T cell responses to AZD1222 COVID-19 vaccine. The assay was immunoSEQ multiplex PCR, and TCRdb's table has in-frame clones only and misses some. Altogether about 170,000 clones are present, 85% to 90% being singletons, with the ten largest covering approximately 6.9%. Specimen: peripheral blood, collected on day 0 of AZD1222 vaccination. These receptors were collected from an adult in good health.

Points on this clone: This sample includes further DNA sequences coding for the same CDR3. V is TRBV6-5 and J is TRBJ1-5, with 8 bases that match TRBD1. CDR1 and CDR2 from the germline V gene are MNHEY and SVGAGI. This CDR3 has 14 residues. Unmatched junction bases numbered 0, after V lost 0 bases and J lost 5 bases. CDR3 amino acids: CASSYSDRDQPQHF. The CDR3, as DNA: TGTGCCAGCAGTTACTCGGACAGGGATCAGCCCCAGCATTTT.

V is TRBV7-6 and J is TRBJ2-5, with D perhaps matching TRBD2 (6 bases). Germline CDR1 and CDR2: SGHVS and FNYEAQ. Trimming took 3 bases from V and 5 from J, leaving 34 bases between them. The CDR3 runs to 21 residues. The CDR3 DNA is TGTGCCAGCAGCTTTACCTCGACCCGCTCTATCGGACGGGGGAGGTCGGAGACCCAGTACTTC. The encoded protein is CASSFTSTRSIGRGRSETQYF.

This clone was detected only once. The chain is built from TRBV2 and TRBJ1-1, with D unclear. This CDR3 region has 13 residues. Germline assignment: CDR1 SNHLY and CDR2 FYNNEI. The V end lost 4 bases, the J end lost 1 base, and 7 bases lay between the germline ends. DNA for the CDR3: TGTGCCAGCAGTGCTGAACCGAACACTGAAGCTTTCTTT. It translates to CASSAEPNTEAFF.

The V gene is TRBV11-1, the J gene TRBJ1-1; D not certain. V was pared by 1 base and J by 2 bases, with 8 bases between. The CDR3 sequence is 14 residues long. CDR1 SGHAT and CDR2 FQDESV come from the germline V gene (reference sequence). The CDR3, as DNA: TGTGCCAGCAGCTTAGGCCCGTTTAACACTGAAGCTTTCTTT. This codes for CASSLGPFNTEAFF.

This clone was seen just once. The CDR3 here is CASSVVWGTRNQPQHF. The DNA for the CDR3 is TGTGCCAGTAGTGTCGTATGGGGGACTCGCAATCAGCCCCAGCATTTT. The genes are TRBV19 and TRBJ1-5; D possibly corresponds to TRBD1 (5 bases). The CDR3 covers 16 residues. Germline-derived CDR1 and CDR2 are LNHDA and SQIVND (reference sequence). Between the trimmed V and J ends, which lost 5 bases and 2 bases, there was a span of 16 bases.

The genes are TRBV18 and TRBJ2-7; 10 positions agree with TRBD1. Germline CDR1 KGHSH, CDR2 LQKENI. The length of the CDR3 is 16 residues. Unmatched junction bases numbered 7, after V lost 3 bases and J lost 2 bases. CDR3 loop: CASSPNFGTGAYEQYV. CDR3 DNA: TGTGCCAGCTCACCTAATTTTGGGACAGGGGCCTACGAGCAGTACGTC.

The chain has TRBV2 and TRBJ1-2, with D unresolved. The V end was cut by 3 bases, the J end by 7 bases, with 12 bases between. The CDR3 is 13 amino acids. The germline gives CDR1 SNHLY, CDR2 FYNNEI. CDR3 region: CASSEPTLGGYTF. The CDR3 coding sequence is TGTGCCAGCAGTGAGCCCACCCTAGGTGGCTACACCTTC.

The chain combines TRBV18 with TRBJ2-5; D ambiguous. V gave up 5 bases and J gave up 2 bases, with 15 bases separating them. The CDR3 is 15 residues long. Germline V lookup: CDR1 KGHSH, CDR2 LQKENI. The CDR3 DNA sequence: TGTGCCAGCTCAGCCACCCTCGGAAATCAAGAGACCCAGTACTTC. Translated, it gives CASSATLGNQETQYF.

This sequence joins TRBV11-1 and TRBJ2-7; D remains unclear. This CDR3 has 14 amino acids. Per the germline V gene, CDR1 is SGHAT and CDR2 is FQDESV (reference sequence). V lost 5 bases to trimming and J lost 5 bases, with 16 bases between them. This CDR3 is CASSPQTPGDEQYF. The DNA for the CDR3 is TGTGCCAGCAGCCCTCAGACTCCAGGTGACGAGCAGTACTTC.

The V call is TRBV7-2, the J call TRBJ2-5; possible D gene TRBD2, 6 bases. The CDR3 consists of 15 residues. Between the trimmed V and J ends, which lost 0 bases and 1 base, there was a span of 9 bases. In germline, CDR1 is SGHTA, CDR2 FQGNSA. The CDR3 nucleotides are TGTGCCAGCAGCTTAGCGCGGGAACGCCAAGAGACCCAGTACTTC. It is translated as CASSLARERQETQYF.

The chain is built from TRBV5-1 and TRBJ2-2; 9 bases agree with TRBD1. The CDR3 has 16 residues. V lost 2 bases, J lost 5 bases, and 7 bases stayed unmatched. CDR1 and CDR2 from the germline V gene are SGHRS and YFSETQ. CDR3 sequence reads: CASSFSGQGYTGELFF. CDR3 in DNA: TGCGCCAGCAGCTTCTCGGGACAGGGTTATACCGGGGAGCTGTTTTTT.

The chain couples TRBV19 to TRBJ2-1, with no clear D. This CDR3 has 13 amino acids. Germline CDR1 is LNHDA and CDR2 is SQIVND (reference sequence). Trimming took 1 base from V and 4 from J, leaving 5 bases between them. In DNA, the CDR3 is TGTGCCAGTAGTATAGTTCAGTACAATGAGCAGTTCTTC. This translates into CASSIVQYNEQFF.

The chain combines TRBV5-1 with TRBJ2-2; TRBD1 is a possible D gene (6 bases). CDR3 length: 14 amino acids. The germline V and J ends were trimmed by 2 bases and 6 bases, with 11 bases remaining between them. The germline CDR1 and CDR2 sequences are SGHRS and YFSETQ. CDR3 residues: CASSFQGMAGELFF. The CDR3 bases are TGCGCCAGCAGCTTCCAGGGGATGGCCGGGGAGCTGTTTTTT.

J is TRBJ2-1 and V is TRBV7-3; D gene unclear. The germline V gene has CDR1 SGHTA and CDR2 FQGTGA. With 0 bases removed from V and 0 bases from J, the gap between germline ends came to 9 bases. The CDR3 extends over 16 amino acids. Here the CDR3 DNA reads TGTGCCAGCAGCTTAACGGGCGGCTTCTCCTACAATGAGCAGTTCTTC. Its translation is CASSLTGGFSYNEQFF. Drawing the rest from reference TRBV7-3 and TRBJ2-1, the complete variable domain is GAGVSQTPSNKVTEKGKYVELRCDPISGHTALYWYRQSLGQGPEFLIYFQGTGAADDSGLPNDRFFAVRPEGSVSTLKIQRTERGDSAVYLCASSLTGGFSYNEQFFGPGTRLTVL.

The rearrangement joins TRBV5-8 to TRBJ2-7; 10 positions match TRBD1. The germline gives CDR1 SGHTS, CDR2 YDEGEE. V shed 3 bases, J shed 4 bases, and the junction held 10 bases outside the gene matches. The CDR3 contains 16 residues. The CDR3 nucleotides are TGTGCCAGCAGCTGGGACCCGGGACAGGGGATATACGAGCAGTACTTC. Protein sequence: CASSWDPGQGIYEQYF.

The chain carries TRBV14 and TRBJ1-1; TRBD1 matches at 10 bases. The CDR3 totals 13 residues. Germline CDR1 is SGHDN and CDR2 is FVKESK. With V trimmed by 6 bases and J by 6 bases, 4 bases remained unmatched. The CDR3 protein is CASRGTGASEAFF. The CDR3 bases are TGTGCCAGCAGGGGGACAGGGGCCTCTGAAGCTTTCTTT.

This clone was seen more than once but under ten times. CDR3 bases: TGTGCCACCAGTGAGGGTTCGACAGGGGGCGGCACAGATACGCAGTATTTT. This encodes CATSEGSTGGGTDTQYF. V gene TRBV24-1 combines with J gene TRBJ2-3, with 10 bases aligning to TRBD1. V trimming: 4 bases; J trimming: 1 base; junction bases outside the gene matches: 7. There are 17 residues in the CDR3. The V gene's germline CDR1 is KGHDR and CDR2 SFDVKD.

The chain uses TRBV10-2 and TRBJ2-1; D may be TRBD1 (6 bases). Looked up from germline, CDR1 is WSHSY and CDR2 is SAAADI. The CDR3 length is 16 residues. Trimming removed 8 bases from V and 6 bases from J, with 23 bases in between. CDR3 residues: CASPARPAGVGNEQFF. The CDR3 bases are TGCGCCAGCCCAGCGCGCCCGGCAGGGGTCGGCAATGAGCAGTTCTTC.

This chain connects TRBV5-6 to TRBJ2-1; D is unresolved. With 4 bases removed from V and 6 bases from J, the gap between germline ends came to 14 bases. Germline V gene data show CDR1 as SGHDT and CDR2 as YYEEEE. This CDR3 is built from 14 residues. The CDR3 DNA reads TGTGCCAGCAGCCTCCCTCAGCTTATCAATGAGCAGTTCTTC. Translated, it gives CASSLPQLINEQFF.

The J gene is TRBJ1-3, the V gene TRBV2, with 7 bases fitting TRBD1. The germline V gene encodes CDR1 SNHLY and CDR2 FYNNEI. This CDR3 comprises 18 residues. With 0 bases clipped from V and 0 bases from J, the junction kept 8 bases outside the gene matches. In DNA, the CDR3 is TGTGCCAGCAGTGAAGCGAGGGCAGGGGGATTCTCTGGAAACACCATATATTTT. It translates to CASSEARAGGFSGNTIYF.

The V gene is TRBV12-3 or TRBV12-4, the J gene TRBJ2-7; 10 bases map to TRBD1. Trimming removed 6 bases from V and 5 bases from J; junction bases left unmatched: 1. CDR3 length equals 12 residues. The CDR3 bases are TGTGCCAGCAGGGACAGGGGGGACGAGCAGTACTTC. Its translation is CASRDRGDEQYF.

The chain recombines TRBV9 with TRBJ2-2; 9 nucleotides line up with TRBD1. After removal of 2 bases from V and 6 bases from J, the junction contained 14 bases not matched to a gene. The CDR3 spans 18 residues. CDR1 and CDR2 from the germline V gene are SGDLS and YYNGEE. The CDR3 sequence: CASSVVPTGGGSAGELFF. In nucleotides, the CDR3 is TGTGCCAGCAGCGTTGTCCCTACAGGGGGCGGATCGGCCGGGGAGCTGTTTTTT.

The V call is TRBV28, the J call TRBJ2-5, with 10 bases that match TRBD1. The CDR3 runs 18 residues. Germline V gene lookup returns CDR1 MDHEN and CDR2 SYDVKM. V gave up 3 bases and J gave up 5 bases; unmatched junction bases: 15. The CDR3 nucleotides are TGTGCCAGCAGTTTTTTCCAGTTGACAGGGGGCTCCGTGGAGACCCAGTACTTC. Amino acid sequence: CASSFFQLTGGSVETQYF.

This clone appeared once. This sequence joins TRBV4-1 and TRBJ2-7, with D perhaps assigned TRBD1 or TRBD2 (5 bases each). From germline, CDR1 is MGHRA and CDR2 YSYEKL. The CDR3 loop spans 15 amino acids. Trimming removed 0 bases from V and 3 bases from J, with 12 bases in between. The CDR3 DNA reads as TGCGCCAGCAGCCAAGATCAGGGACGGATCTACGAGCAGTACTTC. The encoded protein is CASSQDQGRIYEQYF.

The chain carries TRBV5-3 and TRBJ2-3; no clear D. TRBV5-3 carries the ORF label, with uncertain function. This CDR3 has 16 residues. V lost 0 bases to trimming and J lost 0 bases, with 11 bases between them. As DNA, the CDR3 is TGTGCCAGAAGCTTGGTTGGGCGTCTAAGCACAGATACGCAGTATTTT. It codes for CARSLVGRLSTDTQYF.

The chain joins TRBV18 to TRBJ1-6, with a tentative D call TRBD1 (6 bases). CDR3 length: 15 amino acids. The germline V gene encodes CDR1 KGHSH and CDR2 LQKENI. Trimming removed 2 bases at V and 8 bases at J, with 13 bases between. The CDR3 spells CASSPESRGHSPLHF. The CDR3 DNA is TGTGCCAGCTCACCAGAGTCCAGGGGTCATTCACCCCTCCACTTT.

J is TRBJ2-1 and V is TRBV7-3, with 8 nucleotides matching TRBD2. CDR3 length: 15 amino acids. Germline trimming cut 3 bases from V and 10 bases from J; bases unmatched to any gene: 11. Germline CDR1 and CDR2: SGHTA and FQGTGA. The CDR3 DNA reads as TGTGCCAGCAGCTTGGGTAGCGGGATGGCAAAAGAGCAGTTCTTC. Translation: CASSLGSGMAKEQFF.

Only one count was recorded for this clone. This chain joins TRBV4-3 and TRBJ2-2, with a tentative D call TRBD1 (6 bases). V lost 0 bases, J lost 9 bases, and 14 bases lay in between. Germline V gene sequence: CDR1 LGHNA, CDR2 YSLEER. The length of the CDR3 is 15 residues. In DNA form, the CDR3 reads TGCGCCAGCAGCCAAGATTTGGCGGACAGCAGGGAGCTGTTTTTT. This translates into CASSQDLADSRELFF.

This chain joins TRBV19 and TRBJ2-7; 8 bases are a match to TRBD1. Germline V gives CDR1 LNHDA, CDR2 SQIVND (reference sequence). The CDR3 has 15 residues. V lost 6 bases to trimming and J lost 0 bases; unmatched junction nucleotides: 7. Here the CDR3 reads CASSPRTGSSYEQYF. The CDR3 DNA reads TGTGCCAGTAGCCCCCGGACAGGGAGCTCCTACGAGCAGTACTTC.